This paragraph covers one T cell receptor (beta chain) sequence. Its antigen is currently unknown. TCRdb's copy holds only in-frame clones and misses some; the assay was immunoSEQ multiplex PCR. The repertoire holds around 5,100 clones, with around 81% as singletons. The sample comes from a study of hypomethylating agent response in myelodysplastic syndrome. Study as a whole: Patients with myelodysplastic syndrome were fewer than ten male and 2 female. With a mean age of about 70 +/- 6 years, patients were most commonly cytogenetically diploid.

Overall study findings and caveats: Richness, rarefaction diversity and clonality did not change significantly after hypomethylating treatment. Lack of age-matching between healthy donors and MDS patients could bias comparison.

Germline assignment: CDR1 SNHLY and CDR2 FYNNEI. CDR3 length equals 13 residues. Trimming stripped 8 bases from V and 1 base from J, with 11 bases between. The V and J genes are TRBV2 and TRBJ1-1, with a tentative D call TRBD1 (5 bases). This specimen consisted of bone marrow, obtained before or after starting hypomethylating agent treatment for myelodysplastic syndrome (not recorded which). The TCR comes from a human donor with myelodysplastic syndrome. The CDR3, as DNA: TGTGCCAGCGGGGCAGATGCGAACACTGAAGCTTTCTTT. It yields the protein CASGADANTEAFF.